The clone carrying this TCR beta chain was seen a handful of times. In the ophthalmopathy cohort, Clinical Activity Score was at least 3, NOSPECS grade at least 4, and duration under 3 months. Researchers barred patients who had uncontrolled infection, other autoimmune disease, pregnancy or lactation. Each diagnosis was grounded in clinical symptoms, serum thyroxine and TRAb, thyroid ultrasound, and orbital computed tomography. Regions amplified from RNA transcripts were the TCR beta CDR3 regions. HTBI primers were employed in a first-round RT-PCR of the TCR CDR3. A single record per CDR3 protein comes from TCRdb applying MiXCR to the multiplex PCR reads. The table has hundreds of thousands of distinct CDR3 sequences, about 15% seen once; the top ten hold around 4.5%. The data were taken from a study of T cells in Graves' hyperthyroidism and ophthalmopathy. This receptor was taken from a woman aged 40 to 50 with Graves' ophthalmopathy. Sample: blood.

Here the CDR3 DNA reads TGTGCCAGCAGTTTACTAGCCCCGCCAGGGACCTATGGCTACACCTTC. Translation gives CASSLLAPPGTYGYTF. V usage is TRBV27 and J usage is TRBJ1-2; D may be TRBD1 (5 bases). There are 16 residues in the CDR3. The germline CDR1 and CDR2 sequences are MNHEY and SMNVEV (reference sequence). Trimming left V 2 bases short and J 4 bases short, with 17 bases between.